The 28 T cell receptor beta chains below come from one sample, sequenced in a study of cytomegalovirus exposure and HLA in healthy donors. Vbeta (60) and Jbeta (13) primers were used in the PCR. Sequencing was performed with immunoSEQ multiplex PCR; in TCRdb, only in-frame clones are kept and a portion is missing. Of approximately 100,000 clones in the sample, 60% to 85% were seen once. Sequencing was carried out using PBMCs. The receptors stem from a man between 50 and 59 years old in good health and CMV-seronegative.

The CDR3 region is CATSRGADRGKSDTQYF. As DNA, the CDR3 is TGTGCCACCAGCAGGGGAGCCGACAGGGGAAAATCAGATACGCAGTATTTT. The genes are TRBV15 and TRBJ2-3; 8 bases align to TRBD1. The trim removed 3 bases at V and 4 bases at J, leaving 12 bases unmatched. Germline values: CDR1 LNHNV, CDR2 YYDKDF (reference sequence). The CDR3 runs to 17 residues.

The V and J genes are TRBV15 and TRBJ2-7; TRBD2 might be the D (5 bases). V was cut by 0 bases and J by 7 bases, with 13 bases left in between. The CDR3 consists of 14 residues. The germline V gene has CDR1 LNHNV and CDR2 YYDKDF (reference sequence). The CDR3, as DNA: TGTGCCACCAGCAGAGATCGGCCCCGCGGGGAGCAGTACTTC. This encodes CATSRDRPRGEQYF. The full variable domain, in which reference TRBV15 and TRBJ2-7 provide the parts outside the CDR3, is DAMVIQNPRYQVTQFGKPVTLSCSQTLNHNVMYWYQQKSSQAPKLLFHYYDKDFNNEADTPDNFQSRRPNTSFCFLDIRSPGLGDTAMYLCATSRDRPRGEQYFGPGTRLTVT.

This clone was seen only once. Sequence at one end of the junction differs from germline and may be a read error. This chain joins TRBV29-1 and TRBJ2-1; tentatively, D is TRBD1 (6 bases). The CDR3 is made up of 15 amino acids. Germline CDR1 reads SQVTM; CDR2 reads ANQGSEA. The CDR3, as DNA: TGCAGCGTTGCACGCCTTACACAGGGTTCGAATGTGCAGTTCTTC. It encodes CSVARLTQGSNVQFF.

The chain couples TRBV19 to TRBJ2-6; TRBD2 might be the D (7 bases). The germline V gene has CDR1 LNHDA and CDR2 SQIVND (reference sequence). This CDR3 has 15 amino acids. With 11 bases removed from V and 0 bases from J, the gap between germline ends came to 14 bases. The CDR3 region is CAGGGGHSGANVLTF. CDR3 bases: TGTGCCGGGGGAGGGGGACACTCTGGGGCCAACGTCCTGACTTTC.

This clone was seen only once. The chain couples TRBV5-1 to TRBJ1-2, with a weak D call TRBD1 (5 bases). V lost 3 bases and J 5 bases, leaving 8 bases between the germline ends. Per the germline V gene, CDR1 is SGHRS and CDR2 is YFSETQ. This CDR3 contains 12 residues. CDR3 DNA: TGCGCCAGCAGCTCGGGACTGTATGGCTACACCTTC. Translated, it gives CASSSGLYGYTF.

The rearrangement uses TRBV12-5 and TRBJ1-1; 8 bases align to TRBD1. Germline V CDR1 and CDR2: LGHNT, FRNRAP. V gave up 6 bases and J gave up 7 bases; unmatched junction bases: 4. The CDR3 contains 12 residues. The CDR3 region has the DNA TGTGCTAGTGGGACAGGGGCCGTTGAAGCTTTCTTT. This encodes CASGTGAVEAFF.

The gene calls are TRBV6-1 and TRBJ2-7, with D tentatively TRBD2 (5 bases). V shed 4 bases and J shed 4 bases, with 14 bases lying between them. CDR3 length: 14 amino acids. Germline lookup yields CDR1 MNHNS and CDR2 SASEGT. CDR3 protein: CASSVRSGEYEQYF. The CDR3 DNA reads TGTGCCAGCAGTGTCCGCAGTGGGGAGTACGAGCAGTACTTC.

V gene TRBV5-1 combines with J gene TRBJ2-2; TRBD2 agrees at 14 bases. This CDR3 is 16 amino acids long. CDR1 is SGHRS and CDR2 is YFSETQ in the germline V gene. Germline trimming cut 3 bases from V and 4 bases from J; bases unmatched to any gene: 2. CDR3 sequence: CASSWGTSGGTGELFF. CDR3 in DNA: TGCGCCAGCAGCTGGGGGACTAGCGGGGGCACCGGGGAGCTGTTTTTT. Combining the CDR3 with reference TRBV5-1 and TRBJ2-2 gives the whole variable domain KAGVTQTPRYLIKTRGQQVTLSCSPISGHRSVSWYQQTPGQGLQFLFEYFSETQRNKGNFPGRFSGRQFSNSRSEMNVSTLELGDSALYLCASSWGTSGGTGELFFGEGSRLTVL.

The chain combines TRBV7-9 with TRBJ1-3; TRBD1 is a possible D gene (6 bases). Trimming left V 5 bases short and J 4 bases short, with 18 bases between. Germline V gene sequence: CDR1 SEHNR, CDR2 FQNEAQ (reference sequence). This CDR3 comprises 16 residues. CDR3 nucleotide sequence: TGTGCCAGCAGCCCGGCAGGGACAAGCTCGGGAAACACCATATATTTT. It specifies CASSPAGTSSGNTIYF.

The chain links TRBV18 to TRBJ2-7; 7 bases are shared with TRBD1. The CDR3 runs to 15 residues. The V and J ends lost 0 bases and 4 bases, in that order; junction bases with no gene match: 6. Germline V gene sequence: CDR1 KGHSH, CDR2 LQKENI. CDR3 in amino acids: CASSPPGTAVYEQYF. CDR3 sequence (DNA): TGTGCCAGCTCACCACCCGGGACAGCCGTGTACGAGCAGTACTTC.

V is TRBV6-5 and J is TRBJ1-2; a weak D match, TRBD1 (5 bases). Germline CDR1 reads MNHEY; CDR2 reads SVGAGI. This CDR3 is built from 16 residues. V dropped 0 bases and J dropped 1 base, with 12 bases sitting between them. The CDR3 sequence is CASSYSSQGNNYGYTF. The CDR3 DNA reads as TGTGCCAGCAGTTACTCGAGCCAGGGTAATAACTATGGCTACACCTTC.

V and J are TRBV6-5 and TRBJ2-5; 7 bases map to TRBD2. The closer fit of TRBJ2-7 to the DNA end suggests the J call may be wrong. Germline loops: CDR1 MNHEY, CDR2 SVGAGI. The CDR3 is 15 residues long. The CDR3 DNA follows: TGTGCCAGTATGGGGGGGGGTGGCAGGGTGTACGAGCAGTACTTC. Translation: CASMGGGGRVYEQYF.

The chain carries TRBV7-9 and TRBJ2-1, with TRBD2 matching over 7 bases. The junction had 16 bases not matched to a gene; V was cut back by 9 bases and J by 8 bases. The CDR3 is 15 residues long. Germline-derived CDR1 and CDR2 are SEHNR and FQNEAQ (reference sequence). The CDR3 is CARESDLSGLYEQFF. The CDR3 coding sequence is TGTGCCAGGGAGTCGGATCTTAGCGGGCTCTATGAGCAGTTCTTC.

The chain uses TRBV6-5 and TRBJ2-7; D is possibly TRBD1 (6 bases). Germline values: CDR1 MNHEY, CDR2 SVGAGI. V lost 6 bases and J lost 2, with 14 bases in between. There are 14 residues in the CDR3. The CDR3 DNA follows: TGTGCCAGCAGGAGGGCAGGGGCAACCTACGAGCAGTACTTC. Amino acid sequence: CASRRAGATYEQYF.

This chain joins TRBV4-1 and TRBJ1-5; D is uncertain. CDR1 is MGHRA and CDR2 is YSYEKL in the germline V gene. The CDR3 totals 13 residues. The V end lost 1 base, the J end lost 5 bases, and 6 bases lay between the germline ends. The CDR3 here is CASSQGRDQPQHF. The DNA for the CDR3 is TGCGCCAGCAGCCAAGGGCGGGATCAGCCCCAGCATTTT.

The chain combines TRBV6-5 with TRBJ2-7; 9 bases agree with TRBD1. J lost 9 bases, V lost 5 bases, and 5 bases had no gene match. The CDR3 totals 12 residues. CDR1 MNHEY and CDR2 SVGAGI come from the germline V gene. The CDR3 DNA is TGTGCCAGCAGTCGGGGACAGGGTCGGCAGTACTTC. Translated, it gives CASSRGQGRQYF.

V usage is TRBV15 and J usage is TRBJ2-3, with D possibly being TRBD2 (6 bases). The length of the CDR3 is 15 residues. The V end lost 8 bases, the J end lost 1 base, and 16 bases lay between the germline ends. Germline CDR1 reads LNHNV; CDR2 reads YYDKDF (reference sequence). The CDR3 DNA reads as TGTGCCACCGGTTCCGGGGGAGTGGGCACAGATACGCAGTATTTT. It translates to CATGSGGVGTDTQYF.

The gene calls are TRBV19 and TRBJ1-5; D gene ambiguous. CDR1 is LNHDA, CDR2 SQIVND, per germline (reference sequence). CDR3 size: 15 residues. V shed 2 bases and J shed 0 bases, with 8 bases lying between them. The CDR3 DNA is TGTGCCAGTAGTATACGGGGTGATAGCAATCAGCCCCAGCATTTT. It is translated as CASSIRGDSNQPQHF.

The rearrangement links TRBV6-6 to TRBJ2-3; no definite D call. CDR1 and CDR2 from the germline V gene are MNHNY and SVGAGI (reference sequence). With 2 bases removed from V and 5 bases from J, the gap between germline ends came to 11 bases. The length of the CDR3 is 14 residues. The CDR3, as DNA: TGTGCCAGCAGTTACGGCAACAATGGAGATACGCAGTATTTT. Its translation is CASSYGNNGDTQYF.

This clone was detected a few times. The chain combines TRBV5-1 with TRBJ2-1; perhaps TRBD2 as D (6 bases). V gave up 3 bases and J gave up 5 bases, with 15 bases separating them. The CDR3 runs to 15 residues. The germline V gene has CDR1 SGHRS and CDR2 YFSETQ. The CDR3 spells CASSSWGERDNEQFF. CDR3 coding DNA: TGCGCCAGCAGCTCCTGGGGGGAGAGGGACAATGAGCAGTTCTTC.

The CDR3 bases are TGTGCCAGCAGTTACTCGAAAGGGGGTCTCTACGAGCAGTACTTC. This codes for CASSYSKGGLYEQYF. The J gene is TRBJ2-7, the V gene TRBV6-5, with a possible D match to TRBD1 (6 bases). This CDR3 region has 15 residues. With 0 bases removed from V and 3 bases from J, the gap between germline ends came to 12 bases. Germline CDR1 is MNHEY and CDR2 is SVGAGI.

The table lists this clone with many counts. The same CDR3 also results from other DNA sequences found in this sample. V usage is TRBV4-3 and J usage is TRBJ2-7, with 8 bases aligning to TRBD2. Unmatched junction bases numbered 6, after V lost 4 bases and J lost 7 bases. Germline CDR1 reads LGHNA; CDR2 reads YSLEER. This CDR3 has 13 residues. CDR3 bases: TGCGCCAGCAGCCCTCCGGGGGGGGATGAGCAGTACTTC. Translating gives CASSPPGGDEQYF.

This clone showed up just once. The CDR3 DNA follows: TGTGCCAGTAGTAGGGGGCAGGGGGTGTTCGCGAACTATGGCTACACCTTC. Translating gives CASSRGQGVFANYGYTF. The V call is TRBV19, the J call TRBJ1-2; TRBD1 matches at 7 bases. This CDR3 contains 17 residues. Germline lookup yields CDR1 LNHDA and CDR2 SQIVND (reference sequence). Losses at the gene ends were 4 bases for V and 2 bases for J; bases not matched to a gene: 13.

The CDR3 DNA is TGTGCCAGCAGTGTCAGGGGGCCCGGCACTGAAGCTTTCTTT. It codes for CASSVRGPGTEAFF. V is TRBV2 and J is TRBJ1-1; 8 bases are shared with TRBD1. Germline trimming cut 4 bases from V and 4 bases from J; bases unmatched to any gene: 5. The CDR3 is made up of 14 amino acids. Germline V gives CDR1 SNHLY, CDR2 FYNNEI.

This sequence joins TRBV5-8 and TRBJ1-2; TRBD1 might be the D (5 bases). V lost 1 base, J lost 8 bases, and 15 bases lay in between. The CDR3 is made up of 14 amino acids. In germline, CDR1 is SGHTS, CDR2 YDEGEE. CDR3 coding DNA: TGTGCCAGCAGCTTGCGCGGACACCGGGGGGGCTACACCTTC. Translating gives CASSLRGHRGGYTF. The full variable domain, completed using reference TRBV5-8 and TRBJ1-2, is EAGVTQSPTHLIKTRGQQATLRCSPISGHTSVYWYQQALGLGLQFLLWYDEGEERNRGNFPPRFSGRQFPNYSSELNVNALELEDSALYLCASSLRGHRGGYTFGSGTRLTVV.

This chain connects TRBV12-2 to TRBJ2-1; no check of the table's D call, TRBD2, against the DNA was made. TRBV12-2 is a known pseudogene. This CDR3 is built from 16 residues. The CDR3 DNA reads TGTGCAAGTCGCTTCCTAGCGGTACGCTCCTACAATGAGCAGTTCTTC. Amino acids: CASRFLAVRSYNEQFF.

The J gene is TRBJ1-5, the V gene TRBV28, with 8 bases fitting TRBD1. This CDR3 region has 15 residues. V was clipped by 4 bases and J by 6 bases; unmatched bases: 8. Germline CDR1 and CDR2: MDHEN and SYDVKM. DNA of the CDR3: TGTGCCAGCAGTTCAGCGACAGGGGTTAGTCAGCCCCAGCATTTT. Protein sequence: CASSSATGVSQPQHF.

The gene calls are TRBV5-1 and TRBJ1-1; a possible D gene is TRBD1 (6 bases). V was clipped by 7 bases and J by 4 bases, with 11 bases between them. The CDR3 is 12 amino acids. Per germline, CDR1 SGHRS and CDR2 YFSETQ. CDR3 bases: TGCGCCAGCGGCGGCAGGGGCACTGAAGCTTTCTTT. Translated: CASGGRGTEAFF.